These 2 T cell receptor beta chains originate from one sample sequenced in a study of long-term antiretroviral therapy in people with HIV. Samples were assayed with immunoSEQ v3.0 at survey level. Using immunoSEQ multiplex PCR, the repertoire was profiled, and TCRdb retains in-frame clones only, with some absent. The data show approximately 30,000 clones, with around four fifths seen just once and around 10% held by the top ten. This specimen was unsorted PBMCs, taken 0.8 years before starting antiretroviral therapy. Receptor source: a young man with HIV.

V and J are TRBV27 and TRBJ2-1; 14 bases map to TRBD2. V dropped 9 bases and J dropped 0; count of bases not matched to a gene: 4. This CDR3 region has 16 residues. Germline V CDR1 and CDR2: MNHEY, SMNVEV (reference sequence). The DNA of the CDR3 is TGTGCCAGTTATGGGACTAGCGGGAGCTCCTACAATGAGCAGTTCTTC. This gives the protein CASYGTSGSSYNEQFF.

V usage is TRBV14 and J usage is TRBJ1-2; no definite D call. The V end lost 3 bases, the J end lost 2 bases, and 4 bases lay between the germline ends. Germline V CDR1 and CDR2: SGHDN, FVKESK. This CDR3 has 12 amino acids. The CDR3 sequence: CASSQENYGYTF. Written as DNA, the CDR3 is TGTGCCAGCAGCCAGGAAAACTATGGCTACACCTTC.